This T cell receptor (beta chain) was recovered during a study of shared clonotypes between healthy human individuals. Study conclusions and caveats: Estimated richness values were generally larger in naive subsets than in memory subsets.

About this clone: The antigen is undetermined.

Donors comprised healthy HIV-negative adults lacking recent acute infections or vaccinations. Repertoires were generated with immunoSEQ multiplex PCR, while TCRdb's copy carries only in-frame clones and drops some. Among 98,000 or so clones listed, roughly 70% were seen once. The clonotype comes from a woman aged 30 to 39 in good health. Sequenced: memory CD8+ T cells sorted from blood. As for subset: CD45RO+ cells pooled with CCR7-negative TemRA cells.

The CDR3, as DNA: TGTGCCAGCAGCTTGGGGCCGGGGGGCGCTTATCAGCCCCAGCATTTT. Its translation: CASSLGPGGAYQPQHF. The V call is TRBV7-8, the J call TRBJ1-5, with TRBD1 as a possible D gene (6 bases). The V gene lost 3 bases and the J gene lost 5 bases, with 17 bases spanning the gap. From germline, CDR1 is SGHVS and CDR2 FQNEAQ. The CDR3 has 16 residues.